A single sample is the source of the 25 T cell receptor beta chains below, sequenced in a study of tumor-infiltrating lymphocytes in oesophageal squamous cell carcinoma. TCRdb recomputed calls from the PCR reads with MiXCR, one row per CDR3 protein. The sample gives about 14,000 distinct CDR3 sequences, 46% of which show up once; 40% to 55% is in the top ten. Material for sequencing was blood. These receptors came from a male donor with esophageal squamous cell carcinoma.

This chain's CDR3 is CASSLEIADTQYF. CDR3 DNA sequence: TGCGCCAGCAGCTTGGAAATCGCGGATACGCAGTATTTT. V usage is TRBV5-1 and J usage is TRBJ2-3; D gene ambiguous. Germline V gene data show CDR1 as SGHRS and CDR2 as YFSETQ. V lost 0 bases to trimming and J lost 6 bases, with 8 bases between them. The CDR3 is made up of 13 amino acids. The full variable domain, completed using reference TRBV5-1 and TRBJ2-3, is KAGVTQTPRYLIKTRGQQVTLSCSPISGHRSVSWYQQTPGQGLQFLFEYFSETQRNKGNFPGRFSGRQFSNSRSEMNVSTLELGDSALYLCASSLEIADTQYFGPGTRLTVL.

The gene calls are TRBV7-6 and TRBJ2-5; TRBD1 or TRBD2 may be the D gene (5 bases each). The last part of the DNA fits TRBJ2-1 better; the J call may be wrong. The CDR3 length is 11 residues. Germline assignment: CDR1 SGHVS and CDR2 FNYEAQ. The CDR3 spells CASSFREEQFF. DNA for the CDR3: TGTGCCAGCAGCTTCAGGGAGGAGCAGTTCTTC.

By its share, this clonotype is medium-sized. The chain employs TRBV7-6 and TRBJ2-1, with D perhaps TRBD2 (6 bases). The V gene's germline CDR1 is SGHVS and CDR2 FNYEAQ. Trimming removed 1 base at V and 9 bases at J, with 10 bases between. This CDR3 region has 13 residues. In DNA form, the CDR3 reads TGTGCCAGCAGCTTAGGTGTAGCGGCTGAGCAGTTCTTC. Translating gives CASSLGVAAEQFF.

The chain joins TRBV12-3 or TRBV12-4 to TRBJ2-5, with 8 bases lining up with TRBD1. The last part of the DNA fits TRBJ2-1 better; the J call may be wrong. The CDR3 length is 14 residues. CDR3 sequence (DNA): TGTGCCAGCAGACCGACAGGGGCCTACAATGAGCAGTTCTTC. Its protein product is CASRPTGAYNEQFF.

The CDR3: CASSLATGFQETQYF. CDR3 DNA sequence: TGTGCCAGCAGCTTAGCGACAGGGTTCCAAGAGACCCAGTACTTC. This chain links TRBV7-2 with TRBJ2-7, with 7 bases that match TRBD1. The J call could be wrong; TRBJ2-5 is a better fit for the DNA end. The CDR3 extends over 15 amino acids. Germline V CDR1 and CDR2: SGHTA, FQGNSA.

This clonotype was counted ten times or more. This may arise from a read error, as a much more abundant clone is one base away. The chain links TRBV28 to TRBJ2-5; TRBD1 agrees at 12 bases. Germline V gene lookup returns CDR1 MDHEN and CDR2 SYDVKM. Trimming at V came to 6 bases and at J to 11 bases, leaving 13 bases not matched to a gene. This CDR3 is 15 amino acids long. The CDR3 loop reads CASRSGTGGYNEQYF. DNA of the CDR3: TGTGCCAGCAGGTCTGGGACAGGGGGCTACAATGAGCAGTACTTC.

This CDR3 reads CASSPGIAQETQFF. The CDR3, as DNA: TGTGCCAGCTCACCTGGCATAGCCCAAGAGACCCAGTTCTTC. The J gene is TRBJ2-7, the V gene TRBV18; D not certain. The J call may be wrong; the DNA end is better matched by TRBJ2-1. The CDR3 loop spans 14 amino acids. Germline loops: CDR1 KGHSH, CDR2 LQKENI.

CDR3: CATSDLVSSTDTQYF. CDR3 DNA: TGTGCCACCAGTGATTTGGTGTCTAGCACAGATACGCAGTATTTT. The V call is TRBV24-1, the J call TRBJ2-3; D gene uncertain. The CDR3 is 15 residues long. Germline V CDR1 and CDR2: KGHDR, SFDVKD. V was trimmed by 0 bases and J by 0 bases, leaving 6 bases between them.

This chain links TRBV28 with TRBJ1-1; maybe TRBD1 (6 bases). This CDR3 is built from 17 residues. V lost 1 base to trimming and J lost 4 bases, with 19 bases between them. Germline values: CDR1 MDHEN, CDR2 SYDVKM. CDR3 DNA: TGTGCCAGCAGTTTATTCCCCCAGGGGTCGGGGAGCACTGAAGCTTTCTTT. The encoded protein is CASSLFPQGSGSTEAFF.

Regarding this clonotype: Given the absence of the conserved phenylalanine or tryptophan at the CDR3 end, a read error is likely. No DNA is shown, since the ends of the CDR3 on it are uncertain; the CDR3 is the one TCRdb lists. The rearrangement links TRBV7-9 to TRBJ2-3; TRBD1 was called by the table and not checked on the DNA. CDR1 is SEHNR, CDR2 FQNEAQ, per germline (reference sequence). The CDR3 contains 17 residues when both ends are counted. The chain's CDR3 is CASSLGGVPYNEQFFGP.

The chain recombines TRBV7-2 with TRBJ2-6, with a weak D call TRBD2 (5 bases). The J call may be incorrect, as the DNA end agrees better with TRBJ2-1. Germline V gene sequence: CDR1 SGHTA, CDR2 FQGNSA. The CDR3 runs 13 residues. This CDR3 reads CASSLEAEVEQFF. Written as DNA, the CDR3 is TGTGCCAGCAGCTTAGAGGCGGAGGTGGAGCAGTTCTTC.

This chain connects TRBV7-2 to TRBJ2-6; 7 bases are shared with TRBD1. The J call may be faulty, since TRBJ2-7 better matches the DNA end. CDR1 and CDR2 from the germline V gene are SGHTA and FQGNSA. This CDR3 comprises 14 residues. CDR3 region: CASRERGLGYEQYF. As DNA, the CDR3 is TGTGCCAGCAGGGAGAGGGGGCTCGGGTACGAGCAGTACTTC.

The sample holds many counts of this clonotype. V and J are TRBV10-3 and TRBJ2-1; D call uncertain. The V end lost 10 bases, the J end lost 0 bases, and 13 bases lay between the germline ends. The length of the CDR3 is 14 residues. Per the germline V gene, CDR1 is ENHRY and CDR2 is SYGVKD. CDR3 residues: CATRLGISYNEQFF. CDR3 nucleotide sequence: TGTGCCACCCGCTTGGGGATCTCCTACAATGAGCAGTTCTTC.

The V call is TRBV6-8, the J call TRBJ1-5, with TRBD1 matching over 10 bases. Trimming at V came to 4 bases and at J to 7 bases, leaving 4 bases not matched to a gene. The CDR3 spans 14 residues. Germline V gene sequence: CDR1 MNHGY, CDR2 SAAAGT. CDR3 protein: CASSWDRGGQPQHF. The CDR3 DNA reads as TGTGCCAGCAGTTGGGACAGGGGAGGGCAGCCCCAGCATTTT.

This clonotype was seen at least ten times. The V call is TRBV27, the J call TRBJ2-1; D is unresolved. The assigned J gene may be wrong: the sequence end matches TRBJ2-7 better. CDR3 length equals 14 residues. Looked up from germline, CDR1 is MNHEY and CDR2 is SMNVEV (reference sequence). The CDR3 sequence: CASSLRWSYNEQYF. The CDR3, as DNA: TGTGCCAGCAGTTTACGGTGGTCCTACAATGAGCAGTACTTC.

This clonotype was observed a handful of times. The chain employs TRBV6-1 and TRBJ2-5; 12 nucleotides line up with TRBD1. Gene TRBJ2-7 matches the end of the DNA better, so the J call may be wrong. Germline assignment: CDR1 MNHNS and CDR2 SASEGT. CDR3 length: 12 amino acids. DNA of the CDR3: TGTGCCATGGGACAGGGGGCTTACGAGCAGTACTTC. This sequence encodes CAMGQGAYEQYF.

This chain joins TRBV30 and TRBJ2-4; 8 nucleotides line up with TRBD1. The tail of the sequence fits TRBJ1-2 better, so the J call may be wrong. In germline, CDR1 is GTSNPN, CDR2 SVGIG (reference sequence). The CDR3 totals 15 residues. CDR3 amino acids: CAWKRDRYLAYGYTF. The CDR3 DNA is TGTGCCTGGAAGAGGGACAGGTATCTTGCCTATGGCTACACCTTC.

The chain links TRBV28 to TRBJ2-1; 8 bases are shared with TRBD2. The DNA end is more similar to TRBJ2-7, so the J call may be wrong. Germline assignment: CDR1 MDHEN and CDR2 SYDVKM. The CDR3 totals 15 residues. The CDR3 DNA is TGTGCCAGCAGTTTCTCGGGGGGGCCTTACCCGGAGCAGTACTTC. It encodes CASSFSGGPYPEQYF.

Comment on this clonotype: A read error may produce the germline difference seen at one junction end. V is TRBV7-6 and J is TRBJ2-5; 12 nucleotides line up with TRBD2. The CDR3 length is 18 residues. Germline V CDR1 and CDR2: SGHVS, FNYEAQ. Written as DNA, the CDR3 is TGTGCTAGCAGCTTAGCGGGGCTAGCGGGGGGGCCCAGAGAGACCCAGTACTTC. Amino acid sequence: CASSLAGLAGGPRETQYF.

V usage is TRBV7-2 and J usage is TRBJ2-7; TRBD2 matches at 11 bases. Judging by the DNA end, TRBJ2-1 fits better; the J call may be wrong. The CDR3 length is 18 residues. The germline CDR1 and CDR2 sequences are SGHTA and FQGNSA. CDR3 in amino acids: CASSLGPPLAGAHNEQFF. The CDR3 region has the DNA TGTGCCAGCAGCTTAGGCCCCCCACTAGCGGGAGCCCACAATGAGCAGTTCTTC.

The chain joins TRBV7-3 to TRBJ2-5, with D unclear. Trimming took 5 bases from V and 1 from J, leaving 11 bases between them. Germline V gives CDR1 SGHTA, CDR2 FQGTGA. The CDR3 extends over 14 amino acids. CDR3 DNA: TGTGCCAGCAGCCCCACCGGCCTCCAAGAGACCCAGTACTTC. Translation gives CASSPTGLQETQYF.

This chain links TRBV9 with TRBJ2-1; 11 positions agree with TRBD2. Germline assignment: CDR1 SGDLS and CDR2 YYNGEE. The CDR3 totals 18 residues. V was pared by 3 bases and J by 3 bases, with 11 bases of the junction left unmatched. The CDR3 DNA is TGTGCCAGCAGCGCCCGTGGGGGGACTAGCGGAGGCTACAATGAGCAGTTCTTC. It translates to CASSARGGTSGGYNEQFF.

This clonotype was detected many times. The chain employs TRBV5-1 and TRBJ2-1; D not certain. The V gene lost 4 bases and the J gene lost 6 bases, with 8 bases spanning the gap. The CDR3 is 12 residues long. In germline, CDR1 is SGHRS, CDR2 YFSETQ. The CDR3 nucleotides read TGCGCCAGCAGCGATCAACTCAATGAGCAGTTCTTC. Translated: CASSDQLNEQFF.

The chain combines TRBV27 with TRBJ2-4, with TRBD2 matching over 10 bases. The J call may not be correct, given that the DNA end is closer to TRBJ2-1. CDR3 length: 16 amino acids. CDR1 MNHEY and CDR2 SMNVEV come from the germline V gene (reference sequence). For the CDR3, the DNA is TGTGCCAGCAGTCCCGGCGGGCTAGCGGGAGCTCTTGAGCAGTTCTTC. Its protein product is CASSPGGLAGALEQFF.

There are many counts of this clonotype. The chain combines TRBV28 with TRBJ1-2; tentative D call: TRBD1 (5 bases). The germline V and J ends were trimmed by 3 bases and 4 bases, with 12 bases remaining between them. This CDR3 has 14 amino acids. The germline CDR1 and CDR2 sequences are MDHEN and SYDVKM. CDR3 protein: CASSFPRAGYGYTF. As DNA, the CDR3 is TGTGCCAGCAGTTTTCCCAGGGCTGGCTATGGCTACACCTTC.